The 12 T cell receptor beta chains below were found in one sample sequenced in a study of blood T cell repertoires in COVID-19. The assay was immunoSEQ multiplex PCR, and TCRdb's table has in-frame clones only and misses some. The sample shows about 300,000 clones, under 90% of them seen only once. Material for sequencing was PBMCs or T cells enriched from blood (not recorded which). These receptors were taken from a man aged 30 to 39 who had recovered from COVID-19.

The count of this clone is one. The chain joins TRBV11-2 to TRBJ2-3; D is unclear. From germline, CDR1 is SGHAT and CDR2 FQNNGV. Trimming removed 1 base from V and 4 bases from J, with 9 bases in between. This CDR3 has 14 residues. The CDR3 loop is CASSLVAAPDTQYF. CDR3 coding DNA: TGTGCCAGCAGCTTAGTCGCCGCGCCAGATACGCAGTATTTT.

This clone was detected only once. J is TRBJ2-2 and V is TRBV5-4; 7 positions match TRBD2. V shed 4 bases and J 5 bases; nucleotides not matched to a gene: 11. Per the germline V gene, CDR1 is SGHNT and CDR2 is YYREEE (reference sequence). The CDR3 covers 16 residues. CDR3 residues: CASSHGGRERTGELFF. As DNA, the CDR3 is TGTGCCAGCAGCCACGGGGGGAGGGAAAGGACCGGGGAGCTGTTTTTT.

The chain carries TRBV27 and TRBJ2-6; weak D call: TRBD1 (5 bases). The CDR3 spans 19 residues. The V gene lost 2 bases and the J gene lost 1 base, with 18 bases spanning the gap. CDR1 and CDR2 (germline): MNHEY, SMNVEV (reference sequence). The CDR3 region is CASSLTLAGITSGANVLTF. Here the CDR3 DNA reads TGTGCCAGCAGTTTAACCCTCGCAGGGATTACGTCTGGGGCCAACGTCCTGACTTTC.

The chain links TRBV18 to TRBJ2-1; maybe TRBD1 (6 bases). V lost 4 bases, J lost 9 bases, and 13 bases lay in between. Looked up from germline, CDR1 is KGHSH and CDR2 is LQKENI. This CDR3 contains 13 residues. CDR3 sequence (DNA): TGTGCCAGCTCACTAACGACAGGCGGTGAGCAGTTCTTC. The encoded protein is CASSLTTGGEQFF.

The chain couples TRBV7-6 to TRBJ2-7; D may be TRBD1 (6 bases). Germline CDR1 reads SGHVS; CDR2 reads FNYEAQ. This CDR3 is 15 amino acids long. With 4 bases removed from V and 5 bases from J, the gap between germline ends came to 18 bases. As DNA, the CDR3 is TGTGCCAGCAGCTCCCGGACAGTGGGCATCGACGAGCAGTACTTC. Translated: CASSSRTVGIDEQYF.

V usage is TRBV11-3 and J usage is TRBJ2-7; D is possibly TRBD2 (6 bases). Germline V lookup: CDR1 SGHNT, CDR2 YENEEA. The CDR3 covers 16 residues. Trimming stripped 1 base from V and 0 bases from J, with 13 bases between. This CDR3 reads CASSLALGTPSYEQYF. In DNA form, the CDR3 reads TGTGCCAGCAGCTTAGCCCTAGGGACTCCCTCCTACGAGCAGTACTTC.

The chain carries TRBV11-2 and TRBJ1-2; no firm D call. There are 15 residues in the CDR3. Per germline, CDR1 SGHAT and CDR2 FQNNGV. V was shortened by 4 bases and J by 3 bases, with 15 bases between the two germline ends. CDR3 DNA: TGTGCCAGCAGCTCCCCGCGGGTCCCGTACTATGGCTACACCTTC. This sequence encodes CASSSPRVPYYGYTF. The entire variable domain, with the rest obtained from reference TRBV11-2 and TRBJ1-2, is as follows: EAGVAQSPRYKIIEKRQSVAFWCNPISGHATLYWYQQILGQGPKLLIQFQNNGVVDDSQLPKDRFSAERLKGVDSTLKIQPAKLEDSAVYLCASSSPRVPYYGYTFGSGTRLTVV.

The genes are TRBV6-5 and TRBJ1-1, with D uncertain. The CDR3 totals 14 residues. Trimming stripped 1 base from V and 1 base from J, with 7 bases between. Germline V gives CDR1 MNHEY, CDR2 SVGAGI. The CDR3 DNA reads TGTGCCAGCAGTTACTTAACTGGGAACACTGAAGCTTTCTTT. Its protein is CASSYLTGNTEAFF.

The rearrangement uses TRBV5-6 and TRBJ2-3; unclear D gene. The CDR3 extends over 13 amino acids. V shed 2 bases and J shed 2 bases, with 6 bases lying between them. Germline V gives CDR1 SGHDT, CDR2 YYEEEE. CDR3 sequence reads: CASSLSPTDTQYF. CDR3 in DNA: TGTGCCAGCAGCTTATCTCCCACAGATACGCAGTATTTT.

This chain uses TRBV5-4 with TRBJ1-2; 7 nucleotides line up with TRBD1. The CDR3 spans 14 residues. CDR1 and CDR2 (germline): SGHNT, YYREEE (reference sequence). The J segment lost 4 bases and the V segment lost 3 bases, leaving 6 bases of the junction unmatched. CDR3 in DNA: TGTGCCAGCAGCTCTACGGGACAGTCCTATGGCTACACCTTC. Its translation is CASSSTGQSYGYTF.

This chain links TRBV19 with TRBJ2-2; D is possibly TRBD1 (5 bases). The CDR3 sequence is 16 residues long. V dropped 4 bases and J dropped 0 bases, with 12 bases sitting between them. Germline CDR1 reads LNHDA; CDR2 reads SQIVND (reference sequence). CDR3 sequence reads: CASSTAGSSNTGELFF. The DNA for the CDR3 is TGTGCCAGTAGTACTGCAGGGTCATCGAACACCGGGGAGCTGTTTTTT.

This sequence joins TRBV28 and TRBJ1-5; 9 bases map to TRBD1. Germline CDR1 is MDHEN and CDR2 is SYDVKM. Trimming cost V 3 bases and J 6 bases; bases outside gene matches: 6. There are 15 residues in the CDR3. CDR3 protein: CASSFRDRGIQPQHF. CDR3 in DNA: TGTGCCAGCAGTTTTCGAGACAGGGGGATTCAGCCCCAGCATTTT.